The 15 T cell receptor beta chains below come from one sample, sequenced in a study of stem cell transplantation in POMP-related autoinflammatory disease. Clones were read by immunoSEQ multiplex PCR, and TCRdb kept only the in-frame ones, dropping some. The sample carries some 10,000 clones, more than 75% recorded once. The starting material was CD4+ T cells from PBMCs, obtained after stem cell transplantation. These receptors originate from a human patient with POMP-related autoinflammation and immune dysregulation (PRAID). The graft donor may be the source of some T cells.

This clone was found a few times. The chain couples TRBV11-2 to TRBJ2-7; TRBD1 might be the D (6 bases). The CDR3 contains 14 residues. With 4 bases removed from V and 2 bases from J, the gap between germline ends came to 12 bases. The germline V gene has CDR1 SGHAT and CDR2 FQNNGV. The CDR3 nucleotides are TGTGCCAGCAGCTGGCCCGGGACACCCTACGAGCAGTACTTC. It yields the protein CASSWPGTPYEQYF.

The rearrangement joins TRBV19 to TRBJ2-5; 7 nucleotides line up with TRBD1. The CDR3 loop spans 13 amino acids. V lost 5 bases and J lost 5; bases outside the gene matches: 5. CDR1 LNHDA and CDR2 SQIVND come from the germline V gene (reference sequence). The CDR3 DNA sequence: TGTGCCAGTAGTGCACAGGGGTTGGAGACCCAGTACTTC. Residues: CASSAQGLETQYF.

The chain combines TRBV12-3 or TRBV12-4 with TRBJ2-3, with unresolved D. The ends were cut back, 4 bases at V and 4 bases at J, with 9 bases in the middle. The CDR3 totals 13 residues. The CDR3 bases are TGTGCCAGCAGTTCGCCGGGCGCAGATACGCAGTATTTT. It specifies CASSSPGADTQYF.

The chain recombines TRBV9 with TRBJ2-1; 9 bases match TRBD1. The CDR3 extends over 17 amino acids. Germline trimming cut 4 bases from V and 8 bases from J; bases unmatched to any gene: 16. In germline, CDR1 is SGDLS, CDR2 YYNGEE. The CDR3 region is CASSSLGGTGSIYEQFF. The CDR3 region has the DNA TGTGCCAGCAGCTCTCTAGGGGGGACAGGGTCGATCTATGAGCAGTTCTTC.

The chain is built from TRBV9 and TRBJ2-5; D not resolved. V was shortened by 1 base and J by 5 bases, with 9 bases between the two germline ends. Germline V gene lookup returns CDR1 SGDLS and CDR2 YYNGEE. This CDR3 contains 13 residues. This chain's CDR3 is CASSVRVAETQYF. In DNA, the CDR3 is TGTGCCAGCAGCGTACGGGTTGCTGAGACCCAGTACTTC.

This sequence joins TRBV3-1 (or the pseudogene TRBV3-2) and TRBJ2-5, with TRBD2 identical over 11 bases. V trimming: 1 base; J trimming: 4 bases; junction bases outside the gene matches: 5. Looked up from germline, CDR1 is LGHDT and CDR2 is YNNKEL (reference sequence). This CDR3 spans 16 amino acids. CDR3 coding DNA: TGTGCCAGCAGCCAAGGGGGACTAGCGGCCGCAGAGACCCAGTACTTC. Encoded protein: CASSQGGLAAAETQYF.

CDR3 coding DNA: TGTGCCAGCAGCGTAGAAGGTCAGGCAGATACGCAGTATTTT. Translated: CASSVEGQADTQYF. The chain joins TRBV9 to TRBJ2-3; D gene ambiguous. The CDR3 length is 14 residues. Germline V lookup: CDR1 SGDLS, CDR2 YYNGEE. Trimming took 0 bases from V and 4 from J, leaving 9 bases between them.

V usage is TRBV9 and J usage is TRBJ1-3; D unclear. The germline gives CDR1 SGDLS, CDR2 YYNGEE. Trimming left V 0 bases short and J 0 bases short, with 13 bases between. This CDR3 is 17 amino acids long. The CDR3, as DNA: TGTGCCAGCAGCGTAGAAGAGGGATGGAGCTCTGGAAACACCATATATTTT. Residues: CASSVEEGWSSGNTIYF.

The chain is built from TRBV4-3 and TRBJ2-2; D tentatively fits TRBD1 or TRBD2 (5 bases each). From germline, CDR1 is LGHNA and CDR2 YSLEER. The V gene lost 0 bases and the J gene lost 5 bases, with 19 bases spanning the gap. This CDR3 is 18 amino acids long. Here the CDR3 DNA reads TGCGCCAGCAGCCAAGATCGGTGGGGGAGCCGACGGACCGGGGAGCTGTTTTTT. Protein: CASSQDRWGSRRTGELFF.

V usage is TRBV29-1 and J usage is TRBJ1-3; D uncertain. Germline CDR1 SQVTM, CDR2 ANQGSEA. V lost 7 bases, J lost 4 bases, and 11 bases lay in between. This CDR3 is built from 12 residues. The CDR3 DNA reads as TGCAGCGGTCAATGGGCCGGAAACACCATATATTTT. It encodes CSGQWAGNTIYF. Together with reference TRBV29-1 and TRBJ1-3, the CDR3 gives the full variable domain: SAVISQKPSRDICQRGTSLTIQCQVDSQVTMMFWYRQQPGQSLTLIATANQGSEATYESGFVIDKFPISRPNLTFSTLTVSNMSPEDSSIYLCSGQWAGNTIYFGEGSWLTVV.

V is TRBV27 and J is TRBJ2-3; TRBD2 might be the D (6 bases). Trimming stripped 2 bases from V and 3 bases from J, with 12 bases between. There are 15 residues in the CDR3. Germline V gene data show CDR1 as MNHEY and CDR2 as SMNVEV (reference sequence). The chain's CDR3 is CASSLRGGWTDTQYF. CDR3 in DNA: TGTGCCAGCAGTTTAAGGGGAGGATGGACAGATACGCAGTATTTT.

This rearrangement joins TRBV11-2 to TRBJ1-4; unclear D gene. Trimming stripped 0 bases from V and 11 bases from J, with 13 bases between. CDR3 length equals 14 residues. Germline CDR1 and CDR2: SGHAT and FQNNGV. The DNA for the CDR3 is TGTGCCAGCAGCTTAGATATTGGACCGGGTAAACTGTTTTTT. Amino acids: CASSLDIGPGKLFF. Variable domain in full (rest from reference TRBV11-2 and TRBJ1-4): EAGVAQSPRYKIIEKRQSVAFWCNPISGHATLYWYQQILGQGPKLLIQFQNNGVVDDSQLPKDRFSAERLKGVDSTLKIQPAKLEDSAVYLCASSLDIGPGKLFFGSGTQLSVL.

In its sample, this clone is large. This rearrangement joins TRBV4-2 to TRBJ2-7; tentatively, D is TRBD1 (5 bases). Trimming shortened V by 0 bases and J by 3 bases, and 18 bases separated the two germline ends. Germline V gives CDR1 LGHNA, CDR2 YNFKEQ. This CDR3 has 17 amino acids. CDR3: CASSQDRLGETDYEQYF. In DNA form, the CDR3 reads TGTGCCAGCAGCCAAGATCGTCTGGGTGAGACAGACTACGAGCAGTACTTC.

The sample holds one count of this clone. This rearrangement joins TRBV30 to TRBJ2-7, with D unclear. This CDR3 region has 12 residues. Trimming removed 0 bases at V and 3 bases at J, with 6 bases between. Germline values: CDR1 GTSNPN, CDR2 SVGIG (reference sequence). This chain's CDR3 is CAWSVQGYEQYF. CDR3 nucleotides: TGTGCCTGGAGTGTACAAGGCTACGAGCAGTACTTC.

This rearrangement joins TRBV19 to TRBJ1-5; TRBD1 aligns across 8 bases. V lost 5 bases and J lost 5; bases outside the gene matches: 5. This CDR3 is 14 amino acids long. The germline V gene encodes CDR1 LNHDA and CDR2 SQIVND (reference sequence). The CDR3, as DNA: TGTGCCAGTAGTCCGCGGACAGGGTATCAGCCCCAGCATTTT. It is translated as CASSPRTGYQPQHF.